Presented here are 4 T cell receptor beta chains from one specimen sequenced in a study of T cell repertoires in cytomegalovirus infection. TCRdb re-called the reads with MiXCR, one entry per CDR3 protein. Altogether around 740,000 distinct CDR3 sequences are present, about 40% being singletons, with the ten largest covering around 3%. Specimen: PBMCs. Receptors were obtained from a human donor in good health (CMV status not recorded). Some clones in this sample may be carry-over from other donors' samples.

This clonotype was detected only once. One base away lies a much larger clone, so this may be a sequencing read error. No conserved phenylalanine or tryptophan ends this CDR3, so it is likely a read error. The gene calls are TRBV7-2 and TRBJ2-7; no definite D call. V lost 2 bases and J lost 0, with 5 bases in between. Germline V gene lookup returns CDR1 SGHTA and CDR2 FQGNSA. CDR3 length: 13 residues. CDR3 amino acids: CASSLYSSYEQYL. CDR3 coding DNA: TGTGCCAGCAGCTTATATAGCTCCTACGAGCAGTACTTA.

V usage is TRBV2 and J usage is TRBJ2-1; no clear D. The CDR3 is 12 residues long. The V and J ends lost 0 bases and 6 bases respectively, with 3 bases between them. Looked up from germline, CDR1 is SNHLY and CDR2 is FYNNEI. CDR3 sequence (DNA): TGTGCCAGCAGTGAAGCGTTCAATGAGCAGTTCTTC. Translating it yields CASSEAFNEQFF.

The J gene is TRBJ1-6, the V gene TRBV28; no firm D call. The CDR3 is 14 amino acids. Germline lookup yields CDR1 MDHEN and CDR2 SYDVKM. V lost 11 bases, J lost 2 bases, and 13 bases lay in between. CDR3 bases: TGTGCCGGCCGGGATGGGGCCTATAATTCACCCCTCCACTTT. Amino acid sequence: CAGRDGAYNSPLHF.

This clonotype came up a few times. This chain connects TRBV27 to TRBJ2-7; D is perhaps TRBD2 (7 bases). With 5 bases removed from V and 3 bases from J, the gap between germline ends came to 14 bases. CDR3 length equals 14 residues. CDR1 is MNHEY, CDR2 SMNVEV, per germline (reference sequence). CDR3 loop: CASSRGGGIYEQYF. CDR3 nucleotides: TGTGCCAGCAGTAGAGGGGGGGGTATCTACGAGCAGTACTTC.